The rows below give T cell receptor beta chains drawn from one sample of a study of identical twins. TCRdb itself ran the 5' RACE reads through MiXCR, one entry per CDR3 protein. Among about 810,000 distinct CDR3 sequences listed, around 12% were seen once. This sample was shared with a second study, whose subject was yellow fever vaccine responses in identical twins.

The sequenced sample was PBMCs. These receptors were obtained from a woman under 30 in good health. The CDR3 runs from the conserved cysteine through the conserved F or W. D genes are given only for firm matches. A row's size may be missing; if present it is once, few, many or a size class.

abundance,v_gene,j_gene,len,d_gene,CDR3nt,CDR3aa
NA,TRBV7-9,TRBJ2-5,15,NA,TGTGCCAGCAGCTTAAGGGACGGCCGACGGGAGACCCAGTACTTC,CASSLRDGRRETQYF
NA,TRBV5-1,TRBJ2-6,16,TRBD1,TGCGCCAGCAGCTTATCAACAGGGGCTGGGGCCAACGTCCTGACTTTC,CASSLSTGAGANVLTF
few,TRBV5-1,TRBJ2-7,13,NA,TGCGCCAGCAGCCCCGGGACTCCAAACGAGCAGTACTTC,CASSPGTPNEQYF
few,TRBV25-1,TRBJ2-7,15,TRBD1,TGTGCCAGCAGTGAATTGGGGACAGGTGGGGTAGAGCAGTACTTC,CASSELGTGGVEQYF
NA,TRBV3-1,TRBJ1-4,11,NA,TGTGCCAGCAGCCTAACAGGGTTGCTGTTTTTT,CASSLTGLLFF
many,TRBV5-1,TRBJ1-1,15,NA,TGCGCCAGCAGCCAGTCTGAGGGGCCGGGCGCTGAAGCTTTCTTT,CASSQSEGPGAEAFF
many,TRBV12-3/TRBV12-4,TRBJ2-1,18,TRBD1,TGTGCCAGCAGCCGACCTCCGACAGGGGCGAGGTTTAGCAATGAGCAGTTCTTC,CASSRPPTGARFSNEQFF
NA,TRBV10-3,TRBJ2-1,15,TRBD2,TGTGCCATCAGTGAGAGCGCTAGCGGCTACAATGAGCAGTTCTTC,CAISESASGYNEQFF
few,TRBV7-6,TRBJ1-3,15,NA,TGTGCCAGCAGCTTAAACATGGCCGCTGGAAACACCATATATTTT,CASSLNMAAGNTIYF
NA,TRBV12-3/TRBV12-4,TRBJ1-1,15,NA,TGTGCCAGCATCCTGGGAGGGACACCCAACACTGAAGCTTTCTTT,CASILGGTPNTEAFF
many,TRBV2,TRBJ1-1,14,NA,TGTGCCAGCACCCCGGGAGGGGGAGGGACTGAAGCTTTCTTT,CASTPGGGGTEAFF
few,TRBV14,TRBJ2-1,16,TRBD1,TGTGCCAGCAGCCGATATGGACAGGGATCCTACAATGAGCAGTTCTTC,CASSRYGQGSYNEQFF
few,TRBV20-1,TRBJ2-1,14,TRBD2,TGCAGTGCCCGAGTGACTAGCGGCAACAATGAGCAGTTCTTC,CSARVTSGNNEQFF
few,TRBV3-1,TRBJ2-7,15,NA,TGTGCCAGCAGCCAAGGACAAACGAGCTCCTACGAGCAGTACTTC,CASSQGQTSSYEQYF
NA,TRBV6-1,TRBJ1-2,14,NA,TGTGCCAGCAGCCTTTACCCTCGGGGGCTGGGCTACACCTTC,CASSLYPRGLGYTF
many,TRBV4-1,TRBJ2-7,15,NA,TGCGCCAGCAGCCAAGAGGCCGATTTCCCCTACGAGCAGTACTTC,CASSQEADFPYEQYF
few,TRBV20-1,TRBJ1-1,14,NA,TGCAGTGCTAGAGATCTGGACCTTAACACTGAAGCTTTCTTT,CSARDLDLNTEAFF
NA,TRBV11-2,TRBJ2-5,16,NA,TGTGCCAGCAGCTTAGATCGCGGTGGGCTCTGGGAGACCCAGTACTTC,CASSLDRGGLWETQYF
many,TRBV24-1,TRBJ2-1,16,NA,TGTGCCACCAGTGATTCGGGGATTTCCTCCTACAATGAGCAGTTCTTC,CATSDSGISSYNEQFF
few,TRBV15,TRBJ1-6,14,NA,TGTGCCACCAGCAGAGATGGAACCCGTTCACCCCTCCACTTT,CATSRDGTRSPLHF
many,TRBV3-1,TRBJ2-5,15,NA,TGTGCCAGCAGCCAAGAGGCAGGGGTAGTAGAGACCCAGTACTTC,CASSQEAGVVETQYF
few,TRBV15,TRBJ2-1,16,TRBD2,TGTGCCACCAGGCGACATACCGGGACTATAGACAATGAGCAGTTCTTC,CATRRHTGTIDNEQFF
few,TRBV3-1,TRBJ1-1,17,NA,TGTGCCAGCACCCGGGGGGGAACGGGATCCATGAACACTGAAGCTTTCTTT,CASTRGGTGSMNTEAFF
NA,TRBV7-8,TRBJ2-1,17,NA,TGTGCCAGCAGCTTAGGTAGGGCTGGGACACTTACCAATGAGCAGTTCTTC,CASSLGRAGTLTNEQFF
NA,TRBV27,TRBJ2-6,18,NA,TGTGCCAGCACCTTACGACCGGGACACTACTCTGGGGCCAACGTCCTGACTTTC,CASTLRPGHYSGANVLTF
few,TRBV15,TRBJ1-5,13,NA,TGTGCCACCAGCAGGGCGGGAGATCGGCCCCAGCATTTT,CATSRAGDRPQHF
NA,TRBV11-3,TRBJ2-5,15,TRBD2,TGTGCCAGCAGCTCACGGACTAGCGGGGAAGAGACCCAGTACTTC,CASSSRTSGEETQYF
NA,TRBV20-1,TRBJ2-3,17,NA,TGCAGTACTAGAGTCGAGGGACTGACGCCGAGCACAGATACGCAGTATTTT,CSTRVEGLTPSTDTQYF
NA,TRBV11-2,TRBJ2-3,19,TRBD2,TGTGCCAGCAGCTTAAGGTGGAGTGGACTAGCGGGGAGCACAGATACGCAGTATTTT,CASSLRWSGLAGSTDTQYF
NA,TRBV9,TRBJ2-7,16,TRBD1,TGTGCCAGCAGCGAGTATCAGGGGGTTAGGCTGGACGAGCAGTACTTC,CASSEYQGVRLDEQYF
many,TRBV11-2,TRBJ2-5,15,TRBD1,TGTGCCAGCAGCTCCCTCGGGACAGGCCAAGAGACCCAGTACTTC,CASSSLGTGQETQYF
few,TRBV5-1,TRBJ1-1,15,NA,TGCGCCAGCAGCTTGGCCTTCGAGATGAACACTGAAGCTTTCTTT,CASSLAFEMNTEAFF
many,TRBV12-3/TRBV12-4,TRBJ2-4,15,NA,TGTGCCAGCAGTCACCCGGGGGACGCCAAAAACATTCAGTACTTC,CASSHPGDAKNIQYF
few,TRBV14,TRBJ2-1,15,NA,TGTGCCAGCAGCCATGGGCTGGCTGGGGGCAATGAGCAGTTCTTC,CASSHGLAGGNEQFF
NA,TRBV28,TRBJ2-1,16,TRBD2,TGTGCCAGCAGCCTGACTAGCGGCAGAAGGAACAATGAGCAGTTCTTC,CASSLTSGRRNNEQFF